What follows are 4 T cell receptor beta chains derived from one specimen sequenced in a study of T-cell memory formation after mild COVID-19. TCRdb independently ran MiXCR on the 5' RACE reads; one entry per CDR3 protein. The sample lists a few hundred thousand distinct CDR3 sequences, approximately 16% occurring once. Sequencing was carried out using PBMCs or a T cell subset sorted from them (not recorded which). Source of these receptors: a young man who had mild COVID-19 (a few samples of this study predate the infection). Cell type and time point are not known.

V gene TRBV7-9 combines with J gene TRBJ1-1, with no clear D. V lost 2 bases and J lost 6, with 4 bases in between. CDR1 is SEHNR, CDR2 FQNEAQ, per germline (reference sequence). The CDR3 extends over 11 amino acids. The CDR3 DNA sequence: TGTGCCAGCAGCTTACCCCCTGAAGCTTTCTTT. The encoded protein is CASSLPPEAFF.

This clonotype was seen more than once but under ten times. The rearrangement uses TRBV6-2 or TRBV6-3 and TRBJ2-7; D ambiguous. Germline CDR1 MNHEY, CDR2 SVGEGT. Trimming cost V 8 bases and J 2 bases, with 16 bases left between them. There are 14 residues in the CDR3. The CDR3 loop is CASQTAGVTYEQYF. The CDR3, as DNA: TGTGCCAGCCAAACAGCAGGAGTCACCTACGAGCAGTACTTC.

This clonotype came up a few times. The chain employs TRBV5-1 and TRBJ2-1; 7 bases align to TRBD1. Germline loops: CDR1 SGHRS, CDR2 YFSETQ. The CDR3 consists of 17 residues. Trimming took 4 bases from V and 4 from J; bases not matched to a gene: 14. The CDR3: CASSPNSRQGLYNEQFF. CDR3 nucleotides: TGCGCCAGCAGCCCCAATTCGCGACAGGGCTTATACAATGAGCAGTTCTTC.

This clonotype occurred a few times. The chain combines TRBV7-2 with TRBJ2-2, with 7 bases lining up with TRBD2. This CDR3 comprises 16 residues. CDR1 and CDR2 from the germline V gene are SGHTA and FQGNSA. Trimming took 3 bases from V and 2 from J; bases not matched to a gene: 6. CDR3 sequence: CASSFSSGENTGELFF. CDR3 DNA sequence: TGTGCCAGCAGCTTTTCTAGCGGAGAAAACACCGGGGAGCTGTTTTTT.